A selection of T cell receptor beta chains follows, all from one sample in a study of blood T cell repertoires in COVID-19. The data were produced by immunoSEQ multiplex PCR, yet TCRdb's version contains in-frame clones alone and is incomplete. This table holds about 73,000 clones, approximately 88% found once. The sequenced material came from peripheral blood. The receptors stem from an elderly man with active or convalescent COVID-19. The CDR3 runs from the conserved cysteine through the conserved F or W. The D gene is left open where the match is weak. The size entry is marked missing in some rows and otherwise reads once, few, many or a size class.

V gene	D gene	J gene	CDR3 length	clone size	CDR3 protein	CDR3 DNA
TRBV3-1/TRBV3-2	TRBD1	TRBJ2-5	16	-	CASSKARTGRQETQYF	TGTGCCAGCAGCAAAGCCCGGACAGGGCGACAAGAGACCCAGTACTTC
TRBV7-9	-	TRBJ2-6	11	-	CATFGANVLTF	TGTGCCACCTTTGGGGCCAACGTCCTGACTTTC
TRBV28	-	TRBJ1-5	15	-	CASSLEGGAPWPQHF	TGTGCCAGCAGTTTAGAAGGGGGGGCCCCATGGCCCCAGCATTTT
TRBV5-1	TRBD1	TRBJ1-1	14	-	CASSYGGGNTEAFF	TGCGCCAGCAGCTACGGAGGGGGCAACACTGAAGCTTTCTTT
TRBV27	-	TRBJ2-7	13	once	CASSLRQSYEQYF	TGTGCCAGCAGCCTGCGACAGTCCTACGAGCAGTACTTC
TRBV7-6	-	TRBJ2-2	16	-	CASSQQAARIPGELFF	TGTGCCAGCAGCCAACAGGCCGCCCGCATTCCCGGGGAGCTGTTTTTT
TRBV5-1	TRBD1	TRBJ2-7	13	-	CVRRGSHPYEQYF	TGCGTTCGCAGGGGGAGCCACCCCTACGAGCAGTACTTC
TRBV19	TRBD1	TRBJ1-1	15	once	CASSSGTAGETEAFF	TGTGCCAGTAGTTCTGGGACAGCAGGGGAAACTGAAGCTTTCTTT
TRBV30	-	TRBJ2-1	15	-	CAWSVVGSSYNEQFF	TGTGCCTGGAGTGTGGTAGGGAGCTCCTACAATGAGCAGTTCTTC
TRBV30	TRBD1	TRBJ2-2	14	few	CAWSYRGHTGELFF	TGTGCCTGGAGTTACAGGGGGCACACCGGGGAGCTGTTTTTT
TRBV7-2	-	TRBJ2-7	15	-	CASSLGIRGTYEQYF	TGTGCCAGCAGCTTAGGAATCAGGGGCACCTACGAGCAGTACTTC
TRBV19	TRBD1	TRBJ1-2	16	-	CASTGGYRGLGYGYTF	TGTGCCAGTACAGGGGGATACAGGGGGCTTGGCTATGGCTACACCTTC
TRBV18	TRBD1	TRBJ2-7	16	-	CASSPPGQGKGDEQYF	TGTGCCAGCTCACCACCCGGACAGGGGAAAGGGGACGAGCAGTACTTC
TRBV7-9	TRBD2	TRBJ2-3	15	-	CASSPAGFSTDTQYF	TGTGCCAGCAGCCCAGCGGGGTTCAGCACAGATACGCAGTATTTT
TRBV7-6	TRBD1	TRBJ2-3	16	-	CASSQGTGRGTDTQYF	TGTGCCAGCAGCCAGGGGACAGGGAGGGGCACAGATACGCAGTATTTT
TRBV5-1	TRBD2	TRBJ2-7	15	-	CASSGGLAGYYEQYF	TGCGCCAGCAGCGGGGGACTAGCGGGGTATTACGAGCAGTACTTC
TRBV6-5	TRBD1	TRBJ1-6	15	few	CASSYTGDGNSPLHF	TGTGCCAGCAGTTATACAGGGGACGGTAATTCACCCCTCCACTTT
TRBV6-1	-	TRBJ1-5	18	once	CASSESGTGLHSNQPQHF	TGTGCCAGCAGTGAATCGGGGACTGGGTTACATAGCAATCAGCCCCAGCATTTT
TRBV27	-	TRBJ1-1	17	few	CASSRRPTGPVNTEAFF	TGTGCCAGCAGTAGGAGGCCAACAGGGCCGGTGAACACTGAAGCTTTCTTT
TRBV7-9	-	TRBJ2-1	12	-	CASSRQGNEQFF	TGTGCCAGCAGTCGTCAGGGGAATGAGCAGTTCTTC
TRBV18	-	TRBJ2-5	13	-	CASSGAGQETQYF	TGTGCCAGCTCGGGGGCAGGGCAAGAGACCCAGTACTTC
TRBV5-6	-	TRBJ2-5	13	-	CASSLVLEETQYF	TGTGCCAGCAGCTTGGTCCTTGAGGAGACCCAGTACTTC
TRBV6-5	-	TRBJ2-3	13	-	CASSPQSTDTQYF	TGTGCCAGCAGTCCCCAAAGCACGGATACGCAGTATTTT
TRBV6-2/TRBV6-3	-	TRBJ2-7	13	-	CASSYSQGTEQYF	TGTGCCAGCAGTTACTCGCAGGGGACCGAGCAGTACTTC
TRBV5-1	TRBD1	TRBJ2-7	14	-	CASRGGQADYEQYF	TGCGCCAGCAGGGGGGGACAGGCTGACTACGAGCAGTACTTC
TRBV19	TRBD1	TRBJ1-5	16	-	CASSIGRDRGNQPQHF	TGTGCCAGTAGTATAGGACGGGACAGAGGCAATCAGCCCCAGCATTTT
TRBV5-1	-	TRBJ2-1	15	-	CASSEASISYNEQFF	TGCGCCAGCAGCGAGGCTAGCATCTCCTACAATGAGCAGTTCTTC
TRBV25-1	-	TRBJ2-5	14	-	CASSDSVSKETQYF	TGTGCCAGCAGTGATTCTGTTAGCAAAGAGACCCAGTACTTC
TRBV5-1	TRBD1	TRBJ1-1	14	-	CASSLRTGYTEAFF	TGCGCCAGCAGCCTACGGACAGGATACACTGAAGCTTTCTTT
TRBV20-1	TRBD2	TRBJ2-3	14	-	CSASSSGGPDTQYF	TGCAGTGCTAGTTCTAGCGGGGGCCCAGATACGCAGTATTTT
TRBV5-4	-	TRBJ2-7	12	-	CASSILAYEQYF	TGTGCCAGCAGCATATTAGCCTACGAGCAGTACTTC
TRBV5-8	TRBD1	TRBJ2-5	14	-	CASSSGQTGETQYF	TGTGCCAGCAGCTCGGGACAGACGGGGGAGACCCAGTACTTC
TRBV4-2	-	TRBJ2-1	16	-	CASSQDGGGFNNEQFF	TGTGCCAGCAGCCAAGATGGAGGGGGCTTCAACAATGAGCAGTTCTTC
TRBV7-9	-	TRBJ1-5	14	-	CASSSQVGGQPQHF	TGTGCCAGCAGCTCTCAAGTTGGGGGCCAGCCCCAGCATTTT
TRBV28	-	TRBJ2-7	13	-	CASWGRGSYEQYF	TGTGCCAGCTGGGGCAGGGGCTCCTACGAGCAGTACTTC
TRBV10-2	-	TRBJ2-7	12	once	CASSATSYEQYF	TGCGCCAGCAGTGCTACTAGCTACGAGCAGTACTTC
TRBV7-6	-	TRBJ2-1	14	-	CASSFRQAYNEQFF	TGTGCCAGCAGCTTTCGACAGGCCTACAATGAGCAGTTCTTC
TRBV5-4	-	TRBJ2-7	14	-	CASSLVGGAYEQYF	TGTGCCAGCAGCTTGGTGGGCGGGGCCTACGAGCAGTACTTC
TRBV28	-	TRBJ1-2	14	-	CASSILNGVDGYTF	TGTGCCAGCAGTATATTGAACGGGGTGGATGGCTACACCTTC
TRBV19	-	TRBJ2-7	14	-	CASSNYRGTYEQYF	TGTGCCAGTAGTAACTACCGGGGAACATACGAGCAGTACTTC
TRBV3-1/TRBV3-2	-	TRBJ2-3	14	-	CASSHRDKADTQYF	TGTGCCAGCAGCCACCGGGACAAAGCAGATACGCAGTATTTT
TRBV6-5	TRBD1	TRBJ2-5	15	once	CASSPSTGAVETQYF	TGTGCCAGCAGTCCATCGACAGGGGCTGTAGAGACCCAGTACTTC
TRBV11-3	-	TRBJ2-7	12	-	CASSRRVNEQYF	TGTGCCAGCAGCCGCAGGGTGAATGAGCAGTACTTC
TRBV6-2/TRBV6-3	-	TRBJ2-2	16	-	CASSFQGQINTGELFF	TGTGCCAGCAGTTTTCAAGGACAGATTAACACCGGGGAGCTGTTTTTT
TRBV5-4	TRBD1	TRBJ2-7	15	-	CASSLGTENSYEQYF	TGTGCCAGCAGCCTCGGGACAGAGAACTCCTACGAGCAGTACTTC
TRBV2	-	TRBJ1-5	15	once	CASRNGVGSNQPQHF	TGTGCCAGCAGAAACGGGGTGGGTAGCAATCAGCCCCAGCATTTT